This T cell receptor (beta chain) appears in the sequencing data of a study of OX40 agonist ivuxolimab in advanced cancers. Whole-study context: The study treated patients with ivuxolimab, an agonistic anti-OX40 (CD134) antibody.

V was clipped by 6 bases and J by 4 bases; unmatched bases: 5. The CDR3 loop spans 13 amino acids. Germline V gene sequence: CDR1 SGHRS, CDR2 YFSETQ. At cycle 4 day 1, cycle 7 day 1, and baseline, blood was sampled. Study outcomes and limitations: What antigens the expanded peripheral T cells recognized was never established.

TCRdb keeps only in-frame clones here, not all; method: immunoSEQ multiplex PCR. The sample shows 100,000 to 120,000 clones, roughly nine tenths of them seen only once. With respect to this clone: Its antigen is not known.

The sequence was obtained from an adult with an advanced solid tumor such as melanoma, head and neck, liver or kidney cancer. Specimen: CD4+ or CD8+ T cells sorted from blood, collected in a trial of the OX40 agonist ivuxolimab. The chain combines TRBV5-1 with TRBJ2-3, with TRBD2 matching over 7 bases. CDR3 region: CASTSGTSDTQYF. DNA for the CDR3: TGCGCCAGCACCAGCGGGACCTCAGATACGCAGTATTTT.